Presented here are 30 T cell receptor beta chains from one specimen sequenced in a study of T cells in women clearing cervical HPV infection. Only in-frame clones appear in the TCRdb table, and some are missing; sequencing was by immunoSEQ multiplex PCR. The sample totals 35,000 to 50,000 clones. The sequencing sample was made of blood buffy coat. These receptors came from a woman aged 18-69 years with a cervical HPV16 infection that either progressed to CIN3+ or cleared (not recorded which).

As concerns this clone: The CDR3 end lies 3 residues beyond the end of the read and is filled in from the germline J gene. The chain recombines TRBV30 with TRBJ2-1; maybe TRBD2 (5 bases). The V and J ends lost 3 bases and 1 base respectively, with 16 bases between them. The CDR3 runs 16 residues. The V gene's germline CDR1 is GTSNPN and CDR2 SVGIG (reference sequence). The CDR3 here is CAWSDYGMESYNEQFF. CDR3 DNA (partial): TGTGCCTGGAGCGACTATGGCATGGAGTCCTACAATGAG. Full variable domain (remainder filled in from reference TRBV30 and TRBJ2-1): SQTIHQWPATLVQPVGSPLSLECTVEGTSNPNLYWYRQAAGRGLQLLFYSVGIGQISSEVPQNLSASRPQDRQFILSSKKLLLSDSGFYLCAWSDYGMESYNEQFFGPGTRLTVL.

On this clone: The read ends 3 residues before the CDR3 terminus; that terminus is restored from the germline J gene. V gene TRBV5-4 combines with J gene TRBJ1-1, with 9 bases fitting TRBD1. The V gene's germline CDR1 is SGHNT and CDR2 YYREEE (reference sequence). The CDR3 is 13 amino acids. The sequenced part of the CDR3 DNA is TGTGCCAGCAGCTTGGAAGACAGGGGGGCA. It specifies CASSLEDRGA. The full CDR3 reads CASSLEDRGAAFF.

Regarding this clone: Sequencing ends 3 residues short of the CDR3 end; the germline J gene provides the rest. The chain is built from TRBV5-8 and TRBJ1-4; D is perhaps TRBD1 (6 bases). Germline V gene lookup returns CDR1 SGHTS and CDR2 YDEGEE. The CDR3 spans 15 residues. Trimming removed 3 bases from V and 0 bases from J, with 9 bases in between. The sequenced part of the CDR3 DNA is TGTGCCAGCAGCTCACGACAGGCAACTAATGAAAAA. This codes for CASSSRQATNEK. The whole CDR3 sequence reads CASSSRQATNEKLFF.

Concerning this clone itself: The CDR3 end falls 3 residues outside the read, so it is completed with the germline J gene. The V call is TRBV10-2, the J call TRBJ1-1; no definite D call. The germline gives CDR1 WSHSY, CDR2 SAAADI. V was cut by 0 bases and J by 4 bases, with 12 bases left in between. This CDR3 region has 15 residues. The CDR3 protein is CASSESGFTSTEAFF. The DNA read from the CDR3 is TGCGCCAGCAGTGAGTCAGGGTTTACGAGCACTGAA.

With regard to this clone: With the read ending 3 residues before the CDR3 end, the germline J gene is used to fill in that end. The chain links TRBV19 to TRBJ1-1; 8 bases match TRBD1. The germline V gene has CDR1 LNHDA and CDR2 SQIVND (reference sequence). With V trimmed by 3 bases and J by 7 bases, 4 bases remained unmatched. The CDR3 totals 13 residues. The CDR3 bases that were read are TGTGCCAGTAGTATCAGGGGGCTGAATGAA. Its translation is CASSIRGLNE. The complete CDR3 protein is CASSIRGLNEAFF.

Concerning this clone itself: The sequence runs out 3 residues before the end of the CDR3; the remainder is reconstructed from the germline J gene. The V and J genes are TRBV19 and TRBJ2-1, with TRBD2 matching 14 bases. The germline V gene has CDR1 LNHDA and CDR2 SQIVND (reference sequence). This CDR3 comprises 17 residues. The trim removed 6 bases at V and 0 bases at J, leaving 4 bases unmatched. CDR3 residues: CASSRGLAGGSYNEQFF. CDR3 DNA (partial): TGTGCCAGTAGCCGAGGACTAGCGGGGGGCTCCTACAATGAG.

On this clone: The junction differs from germline at one of its ends, possibly a read error. The read terminates 3 residues ahead of where the CDR3 ends, so the germline J gene completes it. The chain joins TRBV20-1 to TRBJ1-5; D uncertain. Germline V gene sequence: CDR1 DFQATT, CDR2 SNEGSKA (reference sequence). The CDR3 length is 17 residues. The sequenced CDR3 bases are TGCAGTGCTAGAGTATCCCGGGCTAGCGTGAGCAATAAGCCC. The encoded protein is CSARVSRASVSNKP. The CDR3 as a whole reads CSARVSRASVSNKPQHF.

A remark on this clone: The read ends 3 residues before the CDR3 terminus; that terminus is restored from the germline J gene. The rearrangement joins TRBV29-1 to TRBJ2-3; the match to TRBD1 covers 12 bases. The CDR3 is made up of 16 amino acids. Looked up from germline, CDR1 is SQVTM and CDR2 is ANQGSEA. J lost 4 bases, V lost 2 bases, and 7 bases had no gene match. Partial CDR3 DNA: TGCAGCGTTGAAAGGCTCGGGACAGGGGGCGCAGATACG. Encoded protein: CSVERLGTGGADT. The whole CDR3 is CSVERLGTGGADTQYF.

On this clone itself: The read ends 3 residues shy of where the CDR3 ends; the end is completed using the germline J gene. The chain joins TRBV27 to TRBJ1-6; a possible D gene is TRBD1 (5 bases). The V gene's germline CDR1 is MNHEY and CDR2 SMNVEV (reference sequence). CDR3 length equals 15 residues. V was cut by 4 bases and J by 7 bases, with 14 bases left in between. CDR3 residues: CASSSIDSPNSPLHF. The part of the CDR3 DNA that was read is TGTGCCAGCAGTTCAATTGACAGCCCCAATTCACCC.

Remarks on this clone: The read ends 3 residues before the CDR3 terminus; that terminus is restored from the germline J gene. The J gene is TRBJ2-7, the V gene TRBV7-8; 9 positions match TRBD1. The CDR3 covers 13 residues. CDR1 and CDR2 from the germline V gene are SGHVS and FQNEAQ. V shed 6 bases and J 5 bases; nucleotides not matched to a gene: 5. The CDR3 loop is CASSWGQGDEQYF. CDR3 bases read: TGTGCCAGCAGTTGGGGACAGGGAGACGAG.

In regard to this clone: The read terminates 3 residues ahead of where the CDR3 ends, so the germline J gene completes it. V and J are TRBV20-1 and TRBJ1-2; the match to TRBD1 covers 11 bases. Germline values: CDR1 DFQATT, CDR2 SNEGSKA (reference sequence). The CDR3 loop spans 15 amino acids. The part of the CDR3 DNA that was read is TGCAGTGCCGAGCCGGGACAGGGGGTTTCGGGAGGC. Encoded protein: CSAEPGQGVSGG. Given in full, the CDR3 is CSAEPGQGVSGGYTF.

About this clone itself: The missing CDR3 end, 3 residues past where the read stops, is filled in from the germline J gene. The rearrangement joins TRBV20-1 to TRBJ2-7; 8 bases agree with TRBD2. Germline lookup yields CDR1 DFQATT and CDR2 SNEGSKA (reference sequence). V lost 0 bases to trimming and J lost 3 bases; unmatched junction nucleotides: 13. The length of the CDR3 is 17 residues. The covered CDR3 bases are TGCAGTGCTAGAGATCTCGTTAAGCGGGAGCTAGACTACGAG. Its translation is CSARDLVKRELDYE. The full CDR3 protein reads CSARDLVKRELDYEQYF.

With regard to this clone: The sequenced fragment ends 3 residues before the CDR3 boundary, so the rest is inferred from the germline J gene. The rearrangement uses TRBV12-3 or TRBV12-4 and TRBJ1-2; 7 positions agree with TRBD1. The CDR3 is 13 residues long. After removal of 1 base from V and 4 bases from J, the junction contained 0 bases not matched to a gene. This chain's CDR3 is CASSLGTGYGYTF. The CDR3 bases that were read are TGTGCCAGCAGTTTAGGGACAGGCTATGGC.

About this clone: The read ends 3 residues before the CDR3 terminus; that terminus is restored from the germline J gene. The chain has TRBV4-1 and TRBJ1-4; 9 positions agree with TRBD1. CDR3 size: 16 residues. V trimming: 3 bases; J trimming: 7 bases; junction bases outside the gene matches: 9. Germline V gives CDR1 MGHRA, CDR2 YSYEKL. The CDR3 reads CASSQTGQGTSEKLFF. The DNA read from the CDR3 is TGCGCCAGCAGCCAGACCGGACAGGGGACGAGTGAAAAA.

Regarding this clone: The DNA ends 3 residues before the CDR3 does, and the rest of the CDR3 is filled in from the germline J gene. J is TRBJ1-2 and V is TRBV5-6, with 7 bases identical to TRBD1. V shed 4 bases and J 4 bases; nucleotides not matched to a gene: 4. The CDR3 sequence is 13 residues long. Germline CDR1 is SGHDT and CDR2 is YYEEEE. CDR3 residues: CASSEGQPYGYTF. The sequenced CDR3 bases are TGTGCCAGCAGCGAGGGACAGCCCTATGGC.

A note on this clone: The CDR3 end falls 3 residues outside the read, so it is completed with the germline J gene. V gene TRBV9 combines with J gene TRBJ2-3, with D unclear. The CDR3 contains 12 residues. Per germline, CDR1 SGDLS and CDR2 YYNGEE. V lost 4 bases, J lost 4 bases, and 7 bases lay in between. CDR3 loop: CASSPRADTQYF. CDR3 DNA, as far as it was read: TGTGCCAGCAGCCCCCGGGCAGATACG.

About this clone: The sequence runs out 3 residues before the end of the CDR3; the remainder is reconstructed from the germline J gene. The chain uses TRBV28 and TRBJ1-2, with 7 nucleotides matching TRBD1. The CDR3 has 15 amino acids. Germline CDR1 is MDHEN and CDR2 is SYDVKM. Germline trimming cut 7 bases from V and 4 bases from J; bases unmatched to any gene: 12. Incomplete CDR3 DNA: TGTGCCAGCACCCAAAGGGGGCAGGGCGCCTATGGC. As protein: CASTQRGQGAYG. In full, the CDR3 reads CASTQRGQGAYGYTF.

A note on this clone: The CDR3 is cut off 3 residues early in the read; its end comes from the germline J gene. The chain carries TRBV28 and TRBJ2-1, with D possibly matching TRBD2 (6 bases). V lost 4 bases and J lost 7, with 20 bases in between. Germline V gene lookup returns CDR1 MDHEN and CDR2 SYDVKM. CDR3 length: 16 residues. The CDR3 spells CASSSPPRGRNNEQFF. Incomplete CDR3 DNA: TGTGCCAGCAGTTCCCCCCCGCGGGGTCGTAATAATGAG.

Comment on this clone: The read halts 3 residues ahead of the CDR3 end, with the missing end drawn from the germline J gene. This sequence joins TRBV20-1 and TRBJ2-1; 10 bases are a match to TRBD2. CDR1 is DFQATT and CDR2 is SNEGSKA in the germline V gene (reference sequence). After removal of 5 bases from V and 5 bases from J, the junction contained 3 bases not matched to a gene. The CDR3 covers 13 residues. CDR3 in amino acids: CSARTSGNNEQFF. The sequenced CDR3 bases are TGCAGTGCTCGGACTAGCGGAAACAATGAG.

Note on this clone: The read terminates 3 residues before the CDR3 end, so the remaining end is supplied by the germline J gene. The V and J genes are TRBV5-1 and TRBJ1-4; 9 bases align to TRBD1. Germline trimming cut 4 bases from V and 8 bases from J; bases unmatched to any gene: 9. CDR3 length equals 15 residues. The germline gives CDR1 SGHRS, CDR2 YFSETQ. Here the CDR3 reads CASSPHRGREEKLFF. CDR3 DNA (partial): TGCGCCAGCAGCCCCCACAGGGGGCGGGAAGAAAAA.

About this clone itself: The read ends 3 residues early relative to the CDR3; the germline J gene fills the gap. This chain uses TRBV19 with TRBJ1-2, with D uncertain. CDR1 is LNHDA and CDR2 is SQIVND in the germline V gene (reference sequence). This CDR3 comprises 12 residues. The covered CDR3 bases are TGTGCCAGTACGTCAGGACTTCGGGGC. This gives the protein CASTSGLRG. The full-length CDR3 reads as CASTSGLRGYTF.

Here the CDR3 reads CASRDRVGWGNESNTEAFF. The CDR3 bases that were read are TGTGCCAGTCGAGACAGGGTTGGGTGGGGGAACGAATCGAACACTGAA. The chain links TRBV19 to TRBJ1-1; TRBD1 agrees at 7 bases. The CDR3 is cut off 3 residues early in the read; its end comes from the germline J gene. With V trimmed by 8 bases and J by 1 base, 22 bases remained unmatched. CDR3 length: 19 amino acids. Germline CDR1 reads LNHDA; CDR2 reads SQIVND (reference sequence).

To note about this clone: The read falls 3 residues short of the CDR3 end, and the missing part is taken from the germline J gene. The V and J genes are TRBV29-1 and TRBJ1-1, with 8 positions matching TRBD1. The CDR3 sequence is 11 residues long. From germline, CDR1 is SQVTM and CDR2 ANQGSEA. The CDR3 spells CSVSDRAEAFF. The part of the CDR3 DNA that was read is TGCAGCGTTTCGGACAGGGCCGAA.

Considering frequency, this clone is medium-sized. The read finishes 3 residues shy of the CDR3 end, and the germline J gene is used to complete it. The V gene is TRBV29-1, the J gene TRBJ2-7, with D perhaps TRBD2 (6 bases). The CDR3 has 19 amino acids. Germline V CDR1 and CDR2: SQVTM, ANQGSEA. The germline V and J ends were trimmed by 4 bases and 0 bases, with 28 bases remaining between them. The DNA read from the CDR3 is TGCAGCGTTGGGGGAATGTGGGACCAGCACGGGCGGGGCTCCTACGAG. It encodes CSVGGMWDQHGRGSYE. The whole CDR3 reads CSVGGMWDQHGRGSYEQYF.

By frequency, this clone registers medium-sized. The read terminates 3 residues ahead of where the CDR3 ends, so the germline J gene completes it. Other DNA sequences from this sample encode an identical CDR3 as well. The rearrangement joins TRBV5-4 to TRBJ2-3; D possibly corresponds to TRBD1 (6 bases). The CDR3 has 14 amino acids. Per the germline V gene, CDR1 is SGHNT and CDR2 is YYREEE (reference sequence). Trimming removed 2 bases at V and 2 bases at J, with 9 bases between. The CDR3: CASSLGQYTDTQYF. The covered CDR3 bases are TGTGCCAGCAGCTTAGGACAGTACACAGATACG.

On this clone itself: The missing CDR3 end, 3 residues past where the read stops, is filled in from the germline J gene. The chain employs TRBV7-8 and TRBJ2-2; 7 nucleotides agree with TRBD1. Losses at the gene ends were 2 bases for V and 5 bases for J; bases not matched to a gene: 8. The germline gives CDR1 SGHVS, CDR2 FQNEAQ. The CDR3 is made up of 16 amino acids. The CDR3 spells CASSLPSGQITGELFF. Partial CDR3 DNA: TGTGCCAGCAGCTTACCTTCGGGACAGATTACCGGGGAG.

Concerning this clone itself: The read terminates 3 residues ahead of where the CDR3 ends, so the germline J gene completes it. This sequence joins TRBV19 and TRBJ1-4; D is perhaps TRBD1 (6 bases). Germline CDR1 and CDR2: LNHDA and SQIVND (reference sequence). CDR3 size: 17 residues. V dropped 3 bases and J dropped 10 bases, with 24 bases sitting between them. The CDR3 DNA, read in part, is TGTGCCAGTAGTATCGGAGACAGGTCCTCCCAAATTGGAAAA. It codes for CASSIGDRSSQIGK. The CDR3 in full is CASSIGDRSSQIGKLFF.

Points on this clone: The read is 3 residues too short to cover the CDR3 end, so that end is filled in from the germline J gene. This chain uses TRBV2 with TRBJ2-3, with 8 positions matching TRBD1. Per the germline V gene, CDR1 is SNHLY and CDR2 is FYNNEI. CDR3 length: 14 amino acids. The junction had 8 bases not matched to a gene; V was cut back by 6 bases and J by 6 bases. The CDR3 loop is CASRAGTGRDTQYF. The CDR3 bases that were read are TGTGCCAGCAGGGCCGGGACAGGAAGGGATACG.

With respect to this clone: The read ends 3 residues shy of where the CDR3 ends; the end is completed using the germline J gene. This rearrangement joins TRBV28 to TRBJ1-2; 7 bases align to TRBD1. Germline V gene sequence: CDR1 MDHEN, CDR2 SYDVKM. CDR3 size: 15 residues. Trimming took 5 bases from V and 5 from J; bases not matched to a gene: 11. The part of the CDR3 DNA that was read is TGTGCCAGCAGTATCCCGACAGGGTCGTTTTATGGC. Translating gives CASSIPTGSFYG. The CDR3 in its entirety is CASSIPTGSFYGYTF.

Remarks on this clone: The sequenced fragment ends 3 residues before the CDR3 boundary, so the rest is inferred from the germline J gene. This chain uses TRBV29-1 with TRBJ1-1; weak D call: TRBD1 (6 bases). CDR1 and CDR2 (germline): SQVTM, ANQGSEA. With 4 bases removed from V and 5 bases from J, the gap between germline ends came to 11 bases. This CDR3 is built from 12 residues. This CDR3 reads CSVATGWTEAFF. CDR3 DNA (partial): TGCAGCGTTGCAACAGGGTGGACTGAA.